Each of the 20 T cell receptor beta chains below was sequenced from the same sample in a study of T cell repertoires in cytomegalovirus infection. TCRdb re-called the reads through MiXCR, storing one row per CDR3 protein. In the table there are 100,000 to 150,000 distinct CDR3 sequences, approximately 9.2% of which are singletons. Sequences were obtained from PBMCs. The receptors come from a human donor in good health (CMV status not recorded). Some clones in this sample may be carry-over from other donors' samples.

The table lists this clonotype with many counts. The chain recombines TRBV5-6 with TRBJ2-5; 7 nucleotides line up with TRBD2. J was trimmed by 5 bases and V by 0 bases; bases with no gene match: 7. In germline, CDR1 is SGHDT, CDR2 YYEEEE. The CDR3 runs 15 residues. The CDR3 here is CASSLGTRERETQYF. The CDR3 DNA reads as TGTGCCAGCAGCTTGGGGACTAGGGAACGGGAGACCCAGTACTTC.

This clonotype appeared many times. The rearrangement links TRBV7-9 to TRBJ1-1; 8 bases agree with TRBD1. Looked up from germline, CDR1 is SEHNR and CDR2 is FQNEAQ (reference sequence). After removal of 1 base from V and 11 bases from J, the junction contained 6 bases not matched to a gene. This CDR3 contains 13 residues. CDR3 sequence reads: CASSLEDRVGAFF. The CDR3 DNA follows: TGTGCCAGCAGCTTAGAGGACAGGGTAGGCGCTTTCTTT. Based on the CDR3 plus reference TRBV7-9 and TRBJ1-1, the full variable domain is DTGVSQNPRHKITKRGQNVTFRCDPISEHNRLYWYRQTLGQGPEFLTYFQNEAQLEKSRLLSDRFSAERPKGSFSTLEIQRTEQGDSAMYLCASSLEDRVGAFFGQGTRLTVV.

This clonotype has only a few counts. The CDR3 sequence is CASSFLGEKNYGYTF. The CDR3 DNA reads TGTGCCAGCAGTTTTCTGGGGGAAAAGAACTATGGCTACACCTTC. The rearrangement joins TRBV28 to TRBJ1-2; maybe TRBD1 (5 bases). V gave up 3 bases and J gave up 2 bases, with 13 bases separating them. The CDR3 contains 15 residues. Germline loops: CDR1 MDHEN, CDR2 SYDVKM.

This clonotype was seen at least ten times. The chain employs TRBV7-9 and TRBJ1-4; D not resolved. The CDR3 loop spans 15 amino acids. Trimming removed 1 base from V and 5 bases from J, with 11 bases in between. Germline lookup yields CDR1 SEHNR and CDR2 FQNEAQ (reference sequence). The CDR3 spells CASSLGITSNEKLFF. The CDR3 coding sequence is TGTGCCAGCAGCTTAGGAATCACCTCCAATGAAAAACTGTTTTTT.

This clonotype came up many times. This chain links TRBV19 with TRBJ1-3, with 9 positions matching TRBD1. The CDR3 consists of 17 residues. V trimming: 5 bases; J trimming: 9 bases; junction bases outside the gene matches: 17. Germline CDR1 LNHDA, CDR2 SQIVND (reference sequence). The CDR3 spells CASSPGTGSVRRGTIYF. CDR3 nucleotides: TGTGCCAGTAGTCCCGGGACAGGGTCTGTACGACGCGGCACCATATATTTT.

This clonotype was seen at least ten times. The chain carries TRBV28 and TRBJ1-4, with D possibly matching TRBD1 (5 bases). The CDR3 extends over 15 amino acids. Germline V gene sequence: CDR1 MDHEN, CDR2 SYDVKM. Trimming stripped 4 bases from V and 5 bases from J, with 14 bases between. CDR3 in DNA: TGTGCCAGCAGTTCCCCGGGACTAGAAAATGAAAAACTGTTTTTT. It codes for CASSSPGLENEKLFF.

This clonotype was seen many times. The chain carries TRBV4-2 and TRBJ1-3; weak D call: TRBD1 (6 bases). Germline CDR1 is LGHNA and CDR2 is YNFKEQ. V lost 0 bases, J lost 0 bases, and 12 bases lay in between. There are 17 residues in the CDR3. CDR3 in amino acids: CASSQDRTVASGNTIYF. The CDR3 DNA is TGTGCCAGCAGCCAAGATCGGACAGTGGCCTCTGGAAACACCATATATTTT.

This clonotype was seen repeatedly, ten times or more. The chain employs TRBV2 and TRBJ2-7; TRBD1 matches 10 bases. Germline V gene lookup returns CDR1 SNHLY and CDR2 FYNNEI. This CDR3 region has 15 residues. The junction had 13 bases not matched to a gene; V was cut back by 8 bases and J by 6 bases. The CDR3 coding sequence is TGTGCCAGCCTAAGGAAGACAGGGGGCGTCGGCGAGCAGTACTTC. Protein: CASLRKTGGVGEQYF.

This clonotype was seen repeatedly, ten times or more. The rearrangement uses TRBV20-1 and TRBJ1-3; unclear D gene. The CDR3 has 11 residues. Germline V gene lookup returns CDR1 DFQATT and CDR2 SNEGSKA (reference sequence). Trimming removed 6 bases at V and 0 bases at J, with 3 bases between. The CDR3 protein is CSATSGNTIYF. The DNA of the CDR3 is TGCAGTGCAACCTCTGGAAACACCATATATTTT.

This clonotype appeared many times. V is TRBV12-3 or TRBV12-4 and J is TRBJ1-4; D perhaps matches TRBD1 (6 bases). This CDR3 is built from 18 residues. Trimming removed 6 bases at V and 8 bases at J, with 28 bases between. CDR3 region: CASSSRRLLGGAGEKLFF. The CDR3 nucleotides are TGTGCCAGCAGCTCGAGGCGATTGTTGGGGGGCGCAGGCGAAAAACTGTTTTTT.

The table lists this clonotype with many counts. This chain links TRBV7-2 with TRBJ1-3, with a tentative D call TRBD1 (6 bases). Per germline, CDR1 SGHTA and CDR2 FQGNSA. CDR3 length: 15 amino acids. V was clipped by 3 bases and J by 8 bases, with 17 bases between them. The CDR3 bases are TGTGCCAGCAGCTTGGGGGGGCTGGTAGGGGACACCATATATTTT. The encoded protein is CASSLGGLVGDTIYF.

This clonotype is a singleton in its sample. A much larger clone is a single base away; this may be a read error. The rearrangement links TRBV6-2 or TRBV6-3 to TRBJ2-3; D might be TRBD2 (5 bases). CDR3 length: 17 amino acids. CDR1 MNHEY and CDR2 SVGEGT come from the germline V gene. Trimming shortened V by 5 bases and J by 2 bases, and 20 bases separated the two germline ends. The CDR3 protein is CASSRQAEGLNTDTQYF. The DNA of the CDR3 is TGTGCCAGCAGTCGCCAAGCAGAGGGTCTGAACACAGATACGCAGTATTTT.

The genes are TRBV19 and TRBJ1-2, with D possibly matching TRBD1 (5 bases). Germline CDR1 and CDR2: LNHDA and SQIVND (reference sequence). Trimming removed 8 bases at V and 2 bases at J, with 12 bases between. CDR3 length: 13 amino acids. The CDR3 DNA sequence: TGTGCCAGTGGGAGGGGATTGAACTATGGCTACACCTTC. Translation: CASGRGLNYGYTF.

This clonotype was detected ten times or more. The chain has TRBV6-6 and TRBJ2-7; D is undetermined. The CDR3 length is 13 residues. Germline loops: CDR1 MNHNY, CDR2 SVGAGI (reference sequence). Trimming left V 0 bases short and J 4 bases short, with 7 bases between. CDR3 DNA: TGTGCCAGCAGTTACTCGTGGGGTTACGAGCAGTACTTC. It codes for CASSYSWGYEQYF.

The chain is built from TRBV11-2 and TRBJ2-7, with 8 bases aligning to TRBD1. CDR3 length: 15 residues. The junction had 9 bases not matched to a gene; V was cut back by 5 bases and J by 3 bases. CDR1 and CDR2 from the germline V gene are SGHAT and FQNNGV. The CDR3 sequence is CASSLAGDRYYEQYF. The CDR3, as DNA: TGTGCCAGCAGCCTCGCCGGGGACAGGTACTACGAGCAGTACTTC.

This clonotype was seen at least ten times. This chain connects TRBV19 to TRBJ2-5, with D possibly called TRBD1 or TRBD2 (6 bases each). The length of the CDR3 is 13 residues. Deletions cut 3 bases from V and 4 bases from J, with 9 bases between. Germline values: CDR1 LNHDA, CDR2 SQIVND (reference sequence). In nucleotides, the CDR3 is TGTGCCAGTAGTATGGAGGGGGTAGAGACCCAGTACTTC. Protein: CASSMEGVETQYF.

In this sample, this clonotype turned up many times. This chain joins TRBV7-2 and TRBJ2-3; D remains ambiguous. CDR1 SGHTA and CDR2 FQGNSA come from the germline V gene. Trimming stripped 3 bases from V and 4 bases from J, with 11 bases between. This CDR3 has 14 amino acids. The CDR3 nucleotides read TGTGCCAGCAGCTTGTCTAGGTCGGCAGATACGCAGTATTTT. This gives the protein CASSLSRSADTQYF.

This clonotype has just a few counts. J is TRBJ2-5 and V is TRBV2; D unclear. CDR1 SNHLY and CDR2 FYNNEI come from the germline V gene. This CDR3 comprises 13 residues. V dropped 6 bases and J dropped 0 bases, with 8 bases sitting between them. The CDR3 reads CASRDGDQETQYF. The CDR3 nucleotides are TGTGCCAGCAGAGACGGAGACCAAGAGACCCAGTACTTC. Variable domain in full (rest from reference TRBV2 and TRBJ2-5): EPEVTQTPSHQVTQMGQEVILRCVPISNHLYFYWYRQILGQKVEFLVSFYNNEISEKSEIFDDQFSVERPDGSNFTLKIRSTKLEDSAMYFCASRDGDQETQYFGPGTRLLVL.

This clonotype occurred many times. V is TRBV14 and J is TRBJ2-5; TRBD2 might be the D (5 bases). The CDR3 sequence is 15 residues long. Looked up from germline, CDR1 is SGHDN and CDR2 is FVKESK. V lost 4 bases, J lost 2 bases, and 14 bases lay in between. The CDR3 region has the DNA TGTGCCAGCAGCCTATCACTAGTTCAACAAGAGACCCAGTACTTC. Residues: CASSLSLVQQETQYF. Based on the CDR3 plus reference TRBV14 and TRBJ2-5, the full variable domain is EAGVTQFPSHSVIEKGQTVTLRCDPISGHDNLYWYRRVMGKEIKFLLHFVKESKQDESGMPNNRFLAERTGGTYSTLKVQPAELEDSGVYFCASSLSLVQQETQYFGPGTRLLVL.

The genes are TRBV29-1 and TRBJ2-7, with 11 bases aligning to TRBD2. The V segment lost 7 bases and the J segment 2 bases; nucleotides outside the gene matches: 7. The CDR3 totals 14 residues. Germline CDR1 and CDR2: SQVTM and ANQGSEA. The CDR3 sequence is CSAKLAGGAYEQYF. In DNA, the CDR3 is TGCAGCGCGAAGCTAGCGGGGGGCGCCTACGAGCAGTACTTC.